This T cell receptor beta chain was captured by sequencing in a study of control samples from healthy donors and cancer patients (dated by TCRdb to the early 2020s). Library construction relied on the immunoSEQ multiplex PCR assay. TCRdb obtained this table from immuneACCESS and retained in-frame rearrangements with V and J assigned. These tables miss some clones; where compared with another copy, unresolved V genes account for less than half of the shortfall, and the remainder is unexplained. This sample has 70,000 to 90,000 clones in its table, and 85% to 90% of those were observed once. Under 2.5% of the sample rests with the top ten. V and J are trimmed by 6 bases and 6 bases, and the gene matches miss 7 bases of the junction. Looking up the germline V gene yields CDR1 MNHEY and CDR2 SVGAGI. The CDR3 covers 13 residues, taking in both the cysteine and the phenylalanine. Kept here is only the CDR3 DNA, which spans 39 bases and is read in frame from base 1.

Note on this clone: It lacks a known antigen. The record has no base qualities; no much larger clone is one base away.

Source material: PBMCs. This TCR was sampled from a woman in her fifties or sixties with head and neck cancer. The sequence joins TRBV6-5 to TRBJ2-7; the junction holds 8 bases that match TRBD1. The CDR3 loop reads CASSRKGQAEQYF. Here is the DNA: TGTGCCAGCAGCCGGAAGGGACAGGCCGAGCAGTACTTC.